These 3 T cell receptor beta chains share one sample of origin, sequenced in a study of blood T cell repertoires in COVID-19. Generated by immunoSEQ multiplex PCR, the TCRdb table keeps only in-frame clones and is missing some. Among 100,000 to 150,000 clones listed, more than 70% were seen once. The sample consisted of peripheral blood. The receptors were gathered from a man aged 55 to 69 with acute or convalescent COVID-19.

The chain is built from TRBV6-5 and TRBJ2-7; TRBD2 agrees at 7 bases. CDR1 and CDR2 (germline): MNHEY, SVGAGI. The CDR3 contains 13 residues. V gave up 2 bases and J gave up 3 bases; unmatched junction bases: 1. DNA for the CDR3: TGTGCCAGCAGTTACGCGGGAGTCTACGAGCAGTACTTC. This sequence encodes CASSYAGVYEQYF.

V gene TRBV6-5 combines with J gene TRBJ1-2; possibly TRBD1 for D (6 bases). V was clipped by 8 bases and J by 8 bases, with 21 bases between them. Germline V gene sequence: CDR1 MNHEY, CDR2 SVGAGI. The CDR3 length is 14 residues. The CDR3 protein is CASSNLGQSGGYTF. CDR3 nucleotide sequence: TGTGCCAGCTCGAACCTTGGACAGTCGGGCGGCTACACCTTC.

This sequence joins TRBV5-4 and TRBJ1-4; 7 bases are a match to TRBD1. V trimming: 0 bases; J trimming: 6 bases; junction bases outside the gene matches: 5. Germline CDR1 and CDR2: SGHNT and YYREEE (reference sequence). The CDR3 is 15 residues long. The CDR3 sequence is CASSLEGAWDEKLFF. The CDR3, as DNA: TGTGCCAGCAGCTTGGAGGGGGCTTGGGATGAAAAACTGTTTTTT.